This T cell receptor beta chain stems from a study of cytomegalovirus exposure and HLA in healthy donors. Points from the study as a whole: Reports credit the classifier with highly specific, highly sensitive diagnosis of cytomegalovirus status. Some TCR beta chains (approximately 180 of them) were listed as cytomegalovirus-associated. Many donors shared some public TCRs, even though most TCR sequences were rare.

Assay used: immunoSEQ multiplex PCR; TCRdb lists only in-frame clones, some missing. Among over 250,000 clones listed, 80% to 90% were seen once. A few counts support this clone. What it binds is unknown. Germline V gives CDR1 SGHNT, CDR2 YYREEE (reference sequence). The CDR3 length is 12 residues. V was clipped by 2 bases and J by 0 bases, with 2 bases between them. Sequenced sample: PBMCs. This TCR derives from a woman aged 18-29 years in good health and CMV-seronegative. The chain has TRBV5-4 and TRBJ1-1; unclear D gene. The CDR3 protein is CASSFVNTEAFF. The DNA for the CDR3 is TGTGCCAGCAGCTTCGTGAACACTGAAGCTTTCTTT.